Listed below are T cell receptor beta chains from one sample, sequenced in a study of cytomegalovirus exposure and HLA in healthy donors. Libraries were prepared by immunoSEQ multiplex PCR; TCRdb keeps only in-frame clonotypes and omits some of them. This sample has 120,000 or so clones, with approximately 84% found just once. Sample: PBMCs. These receptors all come from a man aged 50 to 60 in good health and CMV-seronegative. Each CDR3 is given with its conserved first and last residue. A D gene is named only where the DNA matches it firmly. Part of the rows lack a size; the others show once, few, many or a class for expanded clones.

d_call	clone_size	v_call	j_call	cdr3_aa	cdr3_nt
-	-	TRBV19	TRBJ1-2	CASSQRGTTYGYTF	TGTGCCAGTAGCCAAAGGGGGACGACCTATGGCTACACCTTC
-	-	TRBV19	TRBJ1-1	CASSIVGGVLYTEAFF	TGTGCCAGTAGTATAGTCGGAGGGGTACTTTACACTGAAGCTTTCTTT
-	-	TRBV29-1	TRBJ1-2	CITRDVYGYTF	TGCATCACGCGTGATGTCTATGGCTACACCTTC
-	-	TRBV30	TRBJ1-2	CAWRLMGALRGYTF	TGTGCCTGGAGGTTAATGGGGGCTCTGCGTGGCTACACCTTC
-	once	TRBV5-1	TRBJ2-3	CASSLGQPDTQYF	TGCGCCAGCAGCTTGGGACAGCCAGATACGCAGTATTTT
-	-	TRBV7-8	TRBJ1-1	CASSLVLRHVDEAFF	TGTGCCAGCAGCTTAGTATTGCGTCACGTAGATGAAGCTTTCTTT
-	-	TRBV15	TRBJ2-5	CATSRESKQETQYF	TGTGCCACCAGCAGAGAATCAAAACAAGAGACCCAGTACTTC
-	-	TRBV4-2	TRBJ1-5	CASSQENSHQPQHF	TGTGCCAGCAGCCAAGAAAACAGTCATCAGCCCCAGCATTTT
TRBD1	-	TRBV19	TRBJ1-5	CASSSLTGELINQPQHF	TGTGCCAGTAGTAGTTTAACAGGGGAATTGATCAATCAGCCCCAGCATTTT
-	-	TRBV28	TRBJ2-5	CASSWEVGTQYF	TGTGCCAGCAGTTGGGAGGTGGGGACCCAGTACTTC
-	-	TRBV2	TRBJ1-2	CASTEGGSYGYTF	TGTGCCAGCACCGAGGGGGGGAGCTATGGCTACACCTTC
-	once	TRBV11-2	TRBJ2-7	CASRATGLPPYEQYF	TGTGCCAGCAGAGCGACGGGACTGCCCCCCTACGAGCAGTACTTC
-	-	TRBV5-1	TRBJ2-6	CASSGLGGAGANVLTF	TGCGCCAGCAGCGGGCTCGGAGGGGCCGGGGCCAACGTCCTGACTTTC
-	-	TRBV19	TRBJ1-4	CASSTAGATNEKLFF	TGTGCCAGTAGTACGGCAGGGGCAACTAATGAAAAACTGTTTTTT
-	-	TRBV28	TRBJ1-1	CASSLSGGWNTEAFF	TGTGCCAGCAGTTTATCCGGGGGGTGGAACACTGAAGCTTTCTTT
-	few	TRBV5-8	TRBJ1-1	CASSLDRQGTEAFF	TGTGCCAGCAGCTTGGACCGCCAGGGGACTGAAGCTTTCTTT